The TCR beta chain under discussion was sequenced for a study of response to subunit inactivated influenza vaccine. Whole-study results and caveats: Seasonal influenza vaccination, on each occasion, was suggested by the authors to recruit few new T cells.

Each CDR3 protein gets one entry after TCRdb re-called the RT-PCR reads with MiXCR. The sample yields fewer than 700,000 distinct CDR3 sequences, about an eighth seen once. This clonotype was observed at least ten times. The target antigen is unknown. This CDR3 region has 13 residues. Germline V gene lookup returns CDR1 LGHDT and CDR2 YNNKEL (reference sequence). Trimming left V 8 bases short and J 6 bases short, with 16 bases between. The rearrangement links TRBV3-1 to TRBJ1-2; TRBD1 is a possible D gene (6 bases). The receptor was derived from a man over 45 who received an inactivated influenza vaccine. The starting material was PBMCs from blood, obtained 40 to 50 days after vaccination. CDR3 sequence reads: CASRGGRGDGYTF. The CDR3 coding sequence is TGTGCCAGCCGCGGAGGCAGGGGCGATGGCTACACCTTC.